This TCR beta chain was obtained from a study of blood T cells in healthy people across ages (dated by TCRdb to between 2014 and 2017). Background for the entire study: In model experiments, template switching captured roughly one uniquely barcoded TCR beta cDNA molecule for every two T cells. Age-related changes in TCR beta repertoire diversity were measured in the study by deep sequencing normalized with unique cDNA molecular identifiers. The donors were split into four age groups: young (average about 16 years), middle-aged (about 40), aged (more than 60) and long-lived (over 80). To avoid experimental bias, donors of different ages were spread randomly across the sequencing lanes. Two additional independent replicas of 1 million unique cDNA reads from the same blood draw were analyzed for two donors (one aged 18 to 30 and one aged 80 or older). The paper as a whole reports these results and caveats: The percentage of naive T cells measured by flow cytometry correlated strongly with observed TCR beta diversity. Compared with the aged group, the long-lived group had more naive CD4+ T cells, fewer expanded clones and increased TCR diversity, a pattern suggesting age selection. Observed TCR beta diversity per million T cells fell roughly linearly with age, and a significant reduction was already apparent by age approximately 41. Bulk unsorted PBMC profiling prevented conclusive comparison of naive and antigen-experienced compartments. Estimates of total diversity based on one million sequenced T cells were considered lower bounds and underestimates. The CMV infection status of donors was not known, potentially confounding age-related changes in expanded clonotypes.

The CDR3 sequence holds 15 residues, the cysteine and phenylalanine included. The only DNA kept is the CDR3, 45 bases in frame from the first base. Unmatched junction bases come to 8, with V trimmed by 4 bases and J by 3 bases. The CDR1 and CDR2 encoded by the germline V gene are SGHRS and YFSETQ. This clonotype was found many times. Its cognate antigen has yet to be identified. Base qualities are not at hand, and no much larger clone is one base apart. Systemically healthy Caucasian individuals from Russia, about 38 in total and aged roughly 6 to 100 years, were included as donors. Each donor gave about 9.7 milliliters of peripheral blood, drawn into EDTA-treated Vacutainer tubes. PBMCs were isolated by Ficoll-Paque density-gradient centrifugation, with at least 6 million obtained per sample. Total RNA was extracted from PBMCs with Trizol reagent, with at least 5 micrograms obtained per sample. For every donor, an aliquot of PBMCs went through flow cytometry to measure the percentages of naive CD45RAhigh/CD27high T cells.

The library was obtained by 5' RACE. Instrument on record: Illumina HiSeq 2500. A second PCR of roughly 7 to 12 cycles was performed with a sample-barcoded 5' primer and a J-beta primer mix. A template-switch 5' adaptor carrying 12 random nucleotides introduced a unique molecular identifier onto each TCR beta cDNA molecule. Each sample yielded at least 3 million CDR3-containing paired-end reads. All of the RNA was converted into first-strand cDNA using the Mint cDNA synthesis kit, with a TRBC-specific oligonucleotide serving as the primer. After uracil-DNA glycosylase treatment, a first 18-cycle PCR used universal primers M1SS and BC2_uni_R on all cDNA. Per the source publication's procedure: Normalization of each sample was performed by random selection of 1 million high-quality reads, each carrying a distinct molecular identifier. Reads with shared molecular identifiers were discarded instead of being binned into consensus sequences. MiTCR, run with a Q25 quality threshold and the strictest error-elimination algorithm, handled CDR3 identification, clonotype clustering and error correction. Lower-bound total TCR beta diversity was estimated with a nonparametric unseen species model using Euler transformation. TCRdb passed the public sequencing reads through fastp at Q25 and MiXCR, retaining productive beta sequences. Each entry is one CDR3 protein sequence, shown with its most common DNA and genes. The V and J calls were determined by TCRdb, not by the authors. The sample table records roughly 1.6 million distinct CDR3 sequences; roughly a third of these occur just once. The leading ten clones occupy 10% to 12% of the sample.

The rearranged segments are TRBV5-1 and TRBJ2-7; 9 central nucleotides agree with TRBD1. This TCR came from a woman between 25 and 40 years old in good health. Sequenced input: blood. The CDR3 in this case is CASSPVPGQGYEQYF. The sequenced DNA: TGCGCCAGCAGCCCCGTACCGGGACAGGGCTACGAGCAGTACTTC. Beyond the CDR3, the reference TRBV5-1 and TRBJ2-7 genes provide the residues; the full variable domain reads: KAGVTQTPRYLIKTRGQQVTLSCSPISGHRSVSWYQQTPGQGLQFLFEYFSETQRNKGNFPGRFSGRQFSNSRSEMNVSTLELGDSALYLCASSPVPGQGYEQYFGPGTRLTVT.